Here is one TCR beta chain with its context. This clone's antigen is unknown. Base qualities are missing; no much larger clone stands one base away. The data originate from a study of response to subunit inactivated influenza vaccine (dated by TCRdb to between 2018 and 2020). Background for the entire study: Deep quantitative T cell receptor repertoire profiling was used in the study to track responses to a trivalent subunit inactivated influenza vaccine.

V ends up 4 bases short and J 0 bases short, with an unmatched junction base count of 5. Spanning cysteine to phenylalanine, the CDR3 consists of 15 amino acids. CDR3 DNA only is kept here, 45 bases in frame from base 1. Libraries were built with RT-PCR. TCRdb names Illumina HiSeq 2500 as the instrument used. The public reads were run again by TCRdb, first through fastp at Q25 and then through MiXCR, and only productive beta chains were kept. Under each unique CDR3 protein, matching rows form one entry showing the most common genes and DNA. Here the sample has roughly 650,000 distinct CDR3 sequences; roughly 14% occur a single time. The ten most abundant clones make up approximately 10% of the sample. The paper as a whole reports these results and caveats: It was suggested by the authors that each seasonal influenza vaccination may recruit only a limited number of new T cells.

The chain is made from TRBV12-3 or TRBV12-4 and TRBJ2-7, with TRBD1 identical over 8 junction bases. The sequencing used PBMCs from blood, collected roughly 13 days after vaccination. The receptor was isolated from a man aged 50-60 years who received an inactivated influenza vaccine. Donor details come from another sample of the same person, matched by shared clones. The CDR3 protein is CASSWDRPISYEQYF. The bases read TGTGCCAGCAGTTGGGACAGGCCAATCTCCTACGAGCAGTACTTC.